This T cell receptor (beta chain) was sequenced in a study of T cell changes during pregnancy in multiple sclerosis. Sequenced by immunoSEQ multiplex PCR; TCRdb stores in-frame clones only, minus some. Here the sample spans about 44,000 clones, approximately 96% being singletons. The origin of this receptor is a female donor with multiple sclerosis, enrolled in a pregnancy study. Source: peripheral blood, taken in the second trimester of pregnancy.

The CDR3 sequence is CASSQDASSGAYEQYF. The CDR3 DNA follows: TGTGCCAGCAGCCAAGATGCAAGTAGCGGAGCCTACGAGCAGTACTTC. This rearrangement joins TRBV14 to TRBJ2-7; D may be TRBD2 (6 bases). The CDR3 sequence is 16 residues long. The germline V gene encodes CDR1 SGHDN and CDR2 FVKESK. The V and J ends lost 0 bases and 2 bases respectively, with 14 bases between them.